The clone carrying this T cell receptor (beta chain) was counted once. This specimen belongs to a study of control samples from healthy donors and cancer patients. This table comes from immunoSEQ multiplex PCR, and its TCRdb copy is limited to in-frame clones, with some not included. The repertoire holds some 140,000 clones, with 90% to 95% as singletons. Trimming left V 0 bases short and J 6 bases short, with 12 bases between. Germline V gene data show CDR1 as LGHNA and CDR2 as YSLEER. This CDR3 comprises 16 residues. Specimen: blood. The clonotype comes from a man aged 35 to 55 in good health. The V call is TRBV4-3, the J call TRBJ1-6; TRBD1 is a possible D gene (5 bases). The CDR3 DNA reads as TGCGCCAGCAGCCAAGAGGAGGGGTTCTCTAATTCACCCCTCCACTTT. This translates into CASSQEEGFSNSPLHF.